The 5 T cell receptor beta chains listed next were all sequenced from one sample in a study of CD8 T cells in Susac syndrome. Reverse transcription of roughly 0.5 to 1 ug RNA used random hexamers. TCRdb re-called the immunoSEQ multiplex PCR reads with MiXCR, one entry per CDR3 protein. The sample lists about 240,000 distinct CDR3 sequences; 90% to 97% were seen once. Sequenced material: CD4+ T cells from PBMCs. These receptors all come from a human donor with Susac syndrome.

The CDR3 loop reads CASSQRHGRSSYEQYF. CDR3 in DNA: TGTGCCAGCAGCCAACGGCACGGGAGGAGCTCCTACGAGCAGTACTTC. The chain is built from TRBV3-1 and TRBJ2-7, with 7 bases aligning to TRBD2. The CDR3 spans 16 residues. V shed 2 bases, J shed 0 bases, and the junction held 7 bases outside the gene matches. Germline V CDR1 and CDR2: LGHDT, YNNKEL (reference sequence).

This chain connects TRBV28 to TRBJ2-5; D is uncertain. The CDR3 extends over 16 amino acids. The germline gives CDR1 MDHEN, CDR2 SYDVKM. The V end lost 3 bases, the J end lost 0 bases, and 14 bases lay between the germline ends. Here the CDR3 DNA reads TGTGCCAGCAGTTTGTATGCTAGAACAGACCAAGAGACCCAGTACTTC. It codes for CASSLYARTDQETQYF.

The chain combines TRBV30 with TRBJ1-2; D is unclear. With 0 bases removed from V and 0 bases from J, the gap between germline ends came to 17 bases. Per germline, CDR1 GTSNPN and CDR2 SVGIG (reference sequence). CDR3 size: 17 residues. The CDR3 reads CAWSVLGRKTTNYGYTF. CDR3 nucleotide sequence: TGTGCCTGGAGTGTACTAGGAAGGAAAACGACTAACTATGGCTACACCTTC.

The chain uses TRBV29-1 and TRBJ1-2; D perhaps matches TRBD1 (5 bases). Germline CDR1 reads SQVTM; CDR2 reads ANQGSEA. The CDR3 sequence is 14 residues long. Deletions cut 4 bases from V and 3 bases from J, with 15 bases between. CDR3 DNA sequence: TGCAGCGTTGGTTCCGGGGTGGGGGACTATGGCTACACCTTC. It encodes CSVGSGVGDYGYTF.

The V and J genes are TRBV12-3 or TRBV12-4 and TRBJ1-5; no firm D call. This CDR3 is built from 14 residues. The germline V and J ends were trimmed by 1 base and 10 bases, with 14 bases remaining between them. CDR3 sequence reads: CASSLGDRPSPQHF. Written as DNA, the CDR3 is TGTGCCAGCAGTTTAGGAGATAGACCCTCACCCCAGCATTTT.